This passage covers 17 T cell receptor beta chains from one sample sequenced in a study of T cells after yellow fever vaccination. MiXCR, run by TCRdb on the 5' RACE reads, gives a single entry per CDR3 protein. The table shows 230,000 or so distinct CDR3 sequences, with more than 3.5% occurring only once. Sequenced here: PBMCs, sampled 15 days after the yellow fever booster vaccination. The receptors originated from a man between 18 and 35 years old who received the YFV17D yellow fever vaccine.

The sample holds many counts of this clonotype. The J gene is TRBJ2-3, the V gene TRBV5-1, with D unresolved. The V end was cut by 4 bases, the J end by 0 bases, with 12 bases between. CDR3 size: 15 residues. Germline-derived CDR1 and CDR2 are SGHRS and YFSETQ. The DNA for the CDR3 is TGCGCCAGCAGCGACACGTCGACCAGCACAGATACGCAGTATTTT. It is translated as CASSDTSTSTDTQYF. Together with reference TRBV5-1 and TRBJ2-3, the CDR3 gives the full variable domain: KAGVTQTPRYLIKTRGQQVTLSCSPISGHRSVSWYQQTPGQGLQFLFEYFSETQRNKGNFPGRFSGRQFSNSRSEMNVSTLELGDSALYLCASSDTSTSTDTQYFGPGTRLTVL.

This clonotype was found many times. The CDR3 loop reads CASSEGQGYQPQHF. CDR3 coding DNA: TGTGCCAGCAGTGAAGGGCAGGGCTATCAGCCCCAGCATTTT. This chain links TRBV2 with TRBJ1-5; D perhaps matches TRBD1 (5 bases). Germline CDR1 and CDR2: SNHLY and FYNNEI. CDR3 length: 14 residues. The V end was cut by 1 base, the J end by 5 bases, with 9 bases between.

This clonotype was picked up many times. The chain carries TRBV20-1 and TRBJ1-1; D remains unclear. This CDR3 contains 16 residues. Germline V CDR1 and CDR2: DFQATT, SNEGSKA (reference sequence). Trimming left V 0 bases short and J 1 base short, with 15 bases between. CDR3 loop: CSARDRKAGGNTEAFF. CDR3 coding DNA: TGCAGTGCTAGAGATCGGAAGGCCGGAGGGAACACTGAAGCTTTCTTT.

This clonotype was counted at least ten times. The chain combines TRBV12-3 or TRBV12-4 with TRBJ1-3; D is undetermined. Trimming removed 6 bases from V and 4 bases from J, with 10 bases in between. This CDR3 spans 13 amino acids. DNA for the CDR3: TGTGCCAGCAGCCCCGGCGCGGGAAACACCATATATTTT. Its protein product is CASSPGAGNTIYF.

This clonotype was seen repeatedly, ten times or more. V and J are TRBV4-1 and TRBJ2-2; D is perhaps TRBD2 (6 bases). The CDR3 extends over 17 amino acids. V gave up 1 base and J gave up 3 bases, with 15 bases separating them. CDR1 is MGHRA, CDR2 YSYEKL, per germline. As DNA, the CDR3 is TGCGCCAGCAGCCAAGGAGTAAGGACTATCGACACCGGGGAGCTGTTTTTT. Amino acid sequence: CASSQGVRTIDTGELFF.

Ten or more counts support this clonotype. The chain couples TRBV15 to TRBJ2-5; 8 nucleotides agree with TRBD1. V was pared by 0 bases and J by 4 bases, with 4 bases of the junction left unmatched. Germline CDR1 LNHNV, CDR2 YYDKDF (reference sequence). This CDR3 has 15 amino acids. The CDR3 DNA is TGTGCCACCAGCAGAGATTCCGGACAGGGAGAGACCCAGTACTTC. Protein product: CATSRDSGQGETQYF.

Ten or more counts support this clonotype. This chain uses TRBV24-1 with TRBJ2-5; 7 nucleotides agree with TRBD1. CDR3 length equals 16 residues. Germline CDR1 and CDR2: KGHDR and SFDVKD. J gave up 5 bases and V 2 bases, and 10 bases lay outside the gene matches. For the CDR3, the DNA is TGTGCCACCAGTGATTATGGGACAGCCAAGGGGGAGACCCAGTACTTC. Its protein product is CATSDYGTAKGETQYF.

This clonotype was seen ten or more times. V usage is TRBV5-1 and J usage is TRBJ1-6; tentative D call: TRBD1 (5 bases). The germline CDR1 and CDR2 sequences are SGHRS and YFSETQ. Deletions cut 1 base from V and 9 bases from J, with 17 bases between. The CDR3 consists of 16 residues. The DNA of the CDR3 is TGCGCCAGCAGCTTGTCACTCCGGGGCGGACTTTCACCCCTCCACTTT. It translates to CASSLSLRGGLSPLHF.

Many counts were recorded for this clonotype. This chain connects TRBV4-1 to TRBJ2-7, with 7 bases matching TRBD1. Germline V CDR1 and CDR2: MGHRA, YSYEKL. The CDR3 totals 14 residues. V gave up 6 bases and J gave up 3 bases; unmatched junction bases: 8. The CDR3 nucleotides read TGCGCCAGCAGTCCGATGACAGGGCACTACGAGCAGTACTTC. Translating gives CASSPMTGHYEQYF.

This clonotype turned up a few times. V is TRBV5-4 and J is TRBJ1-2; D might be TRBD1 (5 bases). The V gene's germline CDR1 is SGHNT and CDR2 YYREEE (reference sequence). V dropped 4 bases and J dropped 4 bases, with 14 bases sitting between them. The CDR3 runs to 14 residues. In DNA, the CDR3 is TGTGCCAGCAGCGCCCCCGGGGGGAGCTATGGCTACACCTTC. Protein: CASSAPGGSYGYTF.

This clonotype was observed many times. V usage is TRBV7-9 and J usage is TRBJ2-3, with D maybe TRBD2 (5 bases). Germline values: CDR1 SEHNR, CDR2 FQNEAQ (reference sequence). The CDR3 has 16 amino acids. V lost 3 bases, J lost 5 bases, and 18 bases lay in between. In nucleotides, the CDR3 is TGTGCCAGCAGCTTCCGGACTGGCGGCAGTCTAGATACGCAGTATTTT. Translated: CASSFRTGGSLDTQYF.

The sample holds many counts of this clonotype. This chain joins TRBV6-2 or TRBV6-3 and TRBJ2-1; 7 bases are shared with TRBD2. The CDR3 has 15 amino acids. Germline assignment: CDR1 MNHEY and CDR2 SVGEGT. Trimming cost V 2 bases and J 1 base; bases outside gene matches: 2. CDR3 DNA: TGTGCCAGCAGTTACGGCGGGGGATCCTACAATGAGCAGTTCTTC. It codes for CASSYGGGSYNEQFF.

CDR3 residues: CSARHGQGGEKLFF. The CDR3 DNA sequence: TGCAGTGCTAGACATGGACAGGGAGGGGAAAAACTGTTTTTT. This chain joins TRBV20-1 and TRBJ1-4; 8 bases are a match to TRBD1. V was clipped by 2 bases and J by 8 bases; unmatched bases: 7. CDR1 is DFQATT, CDR2 SNEGSKA, per germline (reference sequence). The CDR3 runs to 14 residues.

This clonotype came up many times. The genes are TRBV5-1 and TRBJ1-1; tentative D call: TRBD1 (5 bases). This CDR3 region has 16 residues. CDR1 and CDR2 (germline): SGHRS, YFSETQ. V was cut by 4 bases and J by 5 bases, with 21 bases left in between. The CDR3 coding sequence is TGCGCCAGCAGCGGAACCGCGGCAGGGAGAGAGACTGAAGCTTTCTTT. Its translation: CASSGTAAGRETEAFF.

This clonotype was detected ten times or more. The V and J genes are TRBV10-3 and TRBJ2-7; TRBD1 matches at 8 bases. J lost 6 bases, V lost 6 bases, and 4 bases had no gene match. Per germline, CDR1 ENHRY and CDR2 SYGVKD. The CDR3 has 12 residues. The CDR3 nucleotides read TGTGCCATCAGGGACAGGGTCTCCGAGCAGTACTTC. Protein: CAIRDRVSEQYF.

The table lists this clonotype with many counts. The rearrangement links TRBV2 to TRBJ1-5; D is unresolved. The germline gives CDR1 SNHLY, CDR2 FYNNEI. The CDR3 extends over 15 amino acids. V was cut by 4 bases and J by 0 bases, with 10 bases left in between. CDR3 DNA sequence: TGTGCCAGCAGTGTCGACCGGAATAGCAATCAGCCCCAGCATTTT. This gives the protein CASSVDRNSNQPQHF.

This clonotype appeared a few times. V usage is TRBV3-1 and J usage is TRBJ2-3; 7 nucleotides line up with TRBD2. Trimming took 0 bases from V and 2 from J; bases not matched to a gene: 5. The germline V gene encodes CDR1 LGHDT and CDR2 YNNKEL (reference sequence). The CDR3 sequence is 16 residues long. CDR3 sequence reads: CASSQEGGDYTDTQYF. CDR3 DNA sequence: TGTGCCAGCAGCCAAGAAGGTGGGGACTACACAGATACGCAGTATTTT.